These 19 T cell receptor beta chains share one sample of origin, sequenced in a study of blood T cell repertoires in COVID-19. Here immunoSEQ multiplex PCR was the method, and the copy in TCRdb shows in-frame clones only, minus some. The sample records about 49,000 clones, about 88% being singletons. Sequenced input: peripheral blood. Receptors were obtained from a man aged 35 to 55 with active COVID-19.

The chain carries TRBV28 and TRBJ2-3; D gene uncertain. The CDR3 extends over 13 amino acids. The ends were cut back, 5 bases at V and 1 base at J, with 7 bases in the middle. In germline, CDR1 is MDHEN, CDR2 SYDVKM. The CDR3 protein is CASSPPGTDTQYF. CDR3 coding DNA: TGTGCCAGCAGTCCTCCCGGCACAGATACGCAGTATTTT.

This rearrangement joins TRBV5-1 to TRBJ2-7; possible D gene TRBD2, 6 bases. V dropped 2 bases and J dropped 0 bases, with 9 bases sitting between them. The CDR3 is made up of 14 amino acids. Per the germline V gene, CDR1 is SGHRS and CDR2 is YFSETQ. For the CDR3, the DNA is TGCGCCAGCAGCTTTAGCGGAACCTCCTACGAGCAGTACTTC. The encoded protein is CASSFSGTSYEQYF.

V gene TRBV10-3 combines with J gene TRBJ1-1; TRBD1 matches at 7 bases. With V trimmed by 9 bases and J by 3 bases, 10 bases remained unmatched. CDR3 length: 14 residues. CDR1 is ENHRY, CDR2 SYGVKD, per germline. The CDR3 is CAIGRDSAYTEAFF. The CDR3 DNA is TGTGCCATTGGCCGGGACAGCGCATACACTGAAGCTTTCTTT.

The chain employs TRBV6-2 or TRBV6-3 and TRBJ2-3, with 10 bases fitting TRBD2. Germline CDR1 and CDR2: MNHEY and SVGEGT. Trimming removed 2 bases from V and 4 bases from J; junction bases left unmatched: 6. The CDR3 loop spans 16 amino acids. CDR3 sequence reads: CASSYPLAGVADTQYF. CDR3 DNA: TGTGCCAGCAGTTACCCCCTAGCGGGAGTGGCAGATACGCAGTATTTT.

The V and J genes are TRBV15 and TRBJ1-2; D is unclear. V shed 1 base and J shed 2 bases, with 11 bases lying between them. The CDR3 spans 15 residues. Germline CDR1 LNHNV, CDR2 YYDKDF (reference sequence). The CDR3 DNA is TGTGCCACCAGCAGAGGCGGGTTGGGGAACTATGGCTACACCTTC. This encodes CATSRGGLGNYGYTF.

The chain joins TRBV9 to TRBJ2-1; a weak D match, TRBD2 (5 bases). The germline V and J ends were trimmed by 0 bases and 6 bases, with 13 bases remaining between them. Germline assignment: CDR1 SGDLS and CDR2 YYNGEE. CDR3 length equals 15 residues. The CDR3, as DNA: TGTGCCAGCAGCGTAGCCCCCCAGAGGGTCAATGAGCAGTTCTTC. Translation gives CASSVAPQRVNEQFF.

V gene TRBV7-2 combines with J gene TRBJ2-3; D uncertain. The CDR3 totals 14 residues. Germline assignment: CDR1 SGHTA and CDR2 FQGNSA. V lost 3 bases, J lost 2 bases, and 9 bases lay in between. The CDR3 DNA is TGTGCCAGCAGCTTCCACTCAACCACAGATACGCAGTATTTT. Encoded protein: CASSFHSTTDTQYF.

The chain has TRBV30 and TRBJ1-5, with 8 positions matching TRBD1. CDR3 length: 14 amino acids. The V gene's germline CDR1 is GTSNPN and CDR2 SVGIG (reference sequence). Unmatched junction bases numbered 8, after V lost 8 bases and J lost 2 bases. The chain's CDR3 is CAGSGTGGNQPQHF. CDR3 DNA: TGTGCCGGATCCGGGACAGGCGGCAATCAGCCCCAGCATTTT.

The chain combines TRBV18 with TRBJ2-7; D uncertain. Trimming took off 1 base at V and 1 base at J, with 23 bases between the two ends. CDR1 KGHSH and CDR2 LQKENI come from the germline V gene. There are 19 residues in the CDR3. CDR3 region: CASSPRGSLSSDGSYEQYF. The CDR3 bases are TGTGCCAGCTCACCACGAGGTTCGCTAAGTTCCGACGGTTCCTACGAGCAGTACTTC.

The chain is built from TRBV28 and TRBJ2-7, with D possibly matching TRBD2 (6 bases). Trimming took 2 bases from V and 0 from J, leaving 11 bases between them. The CDR3 has 15 residues. Germline CDR1 and CDR2: MDHEN and SYDVKM. The CDR3 coding sequence is TGTGCCAGCAGTTTAGGAGGGGCGATCTCCTACGAGCAGTACTTC. It codes for CASSLGGAISYEQYF. Looking up the rest from reference TRBV28 and TRBJ2-7 gives the full variable domain: DVKVTQSSRYLVKRTGEKVFLECVQDMDHENMFWYRQDPGLGLRLIYFSYDVKMKEKGDIPEGYSVSREKKERFSLILESASTNQTSMYLCASSLGGAISYEQYFGPGTRLTVT.

The rearrangement uses TRBV9 and TRBJ1-4; no clear D gene. This CDR3 has 17 residues. In germline, CDR1 is SGDLS, CDR2 YYNGEE. With 0 bases removed from V and 1 base from J, the gap between germline ends came to 13 bases. In nucleotides, the CDR3 is TGTGCCAGCAGCGTAGGAGAGGGTATGGGAACTAATGAAAAACTGTTTTTT. It yields the protein CASSVGEGMGTNEKLFF.

The rearrangement joins TRBV6-1 to TRBJ1-3; 7 positions agree with TRBD1. The CDR3 covers 16 residues. V was pared by 0 bases and J by 4 bases, with 6 bases of the junction left unmatched. CDR1 and CDR2 from the germline V gene are MNHNS and SASEGT. The CDR3 bases are TGTGCCAGCAGTGAAGCGCCAGGGGGGCAAGGAAACACCATATATTTT. Amino acid sequence: CASSEAPGGQGNTIYF.

This chain connects TRBV7-9 to TRBJ2-7; D ambiguous. With 1 base removed from V and 2 bases from J, the gap between germline ends came to 9 bases. The CDR3 sequence is 14 residues long. Germline V gene data show CDR1 as SEHNR and CDR2 as FQNEAQ (reference sequence). The CDR3 sequence is CASSLDAAPYEQYF. For the CDR3, the DNA is TGTGCCAGCAGCTTAGACGCGGCCCCCTACGAGCAGTACTTC.

V gene TRBV30 combines with J gene TRBJ2-7, with 11 bases aligning to TRBD1. CDR1 and CDR2 from the germline V gene are GTSNPN and SVGIG (reference sequence). This CDR3 spans 15 amino acids. V lost 4 bases and J lost 6; bases outside the gene matches: 11. The chain's CDR3 is CAWTYGTGGFSEQYF. CDR3 nucleotide sequence: TGTGCCTGGACATACGGGACAGGGGGTTTCAGCGAGCAGTACTTC.

CDR3 bases: TGTGCCAGCACGGAGGGGCGTCATAATTCACCCCTCCACTTT. Translating it yields CASTEGRHNSPLHF. V is TRBV28 and J is TRBJ1-6, with D possibly being TRBD1 (5 bases). Germline values: CDR1 MDHEN, CDR2 SYDVKM. Trimming removed 7 bases from V and 5 bases from J, with 12 bases in between. The CDR3 is made up of 14 amino acids.

The chain has TRBV7-8 and TRBJ1-5; 9 bases map to TRBD1. CDR3 length: 15 residues. Germline V lookup: CDR1 SGHVS, CDR2 FQNEAQ. Trimming removed 5 bases from V and 6 bases from J; junction bases left unmatched: 8. The CDR3 region is CASSPGDRARQPQHF. The CDR3 region has the DNA TGTGCCAGCAGCCCAGGGGACAGGGCCCGTCAGCCCCAGCATTTT.

The chain employs TRBV6-5 and TRBJ1-2; 11 bases fit TRBD1. CDR3 size: 14 residues. With 5 bases clipped from V and 9 bases from J, the junction kept 8 bases outside the gene matches. Germline V lookup: CDR1 MNHEY, CDR2 SVGAGI. Written as DNA, the CDR3 is TGTGCCAGCAGTCCGGACAGGGGGCTATCGAGCTACACCTTC. Its protein is CASSPDRGLSSYTF.

The CDR3, as DNA: TGCGCCAGCAGCTTGGCTCCGAGCTCCTACAATGAGCAGTTCTTC. It yields the protein CASSLAPSSYNEQFF. The chain uses TRBV5-1 and TRBJ2-1, with D hard to call. In germline, CDR1 is SGHRS, CDR2 YFSETQ. The CDR3 is 15 amino acids. With 0 bases removed from V and 0 bases from J, the gap between germline ends came to 7 bases.

V gene TRBV2 combines with J gene TRBJ1-1, with 7 bases aligning to TRBD1. The V gene's germline CDR1 is SNHLY and CDR2 FYNNEI. The V segment lost 6 bases and the J segment 2 bases; nucleotides outside the gene matches: 9. This CDR3 has 15 residues. The CDR3 region has the DNA TGTGCCAGCAGACCGATGACAGGGCCCAACACTGAAGCTTTCTTT. Translating it yields CASRPMTGPNTEAFF.